This TCR beta chain is drawn from a study of T-cell memory formation after mild COVID-19. General study findings and limits: Day 37-peaking second-wave clones had unconfirmed SARS-CoV-2 specificity. CD4/CD8 balance characterized clones contracting day 15 to 85, and CD4+ skew characterized later expanders.

There are many counts of this clonotype. What it binds is not known. Trimming took 6 bases from V and 2 from J, leaving 5 bases between them. This CDR3 is 11 amino acids long. With constant-segment primers, 5'RACE yielded cDNA libraries of TCR alpha and TCR beta that carried sample barcodes and UMIs. TCRdb fed the 5' RACE reads into MiXCR, producing one record per CDR3 protein. Of about 180,000 distinct CDR3 sequences detected, roughly 17% appear once; the ten largest clones hold under 2.5%. The chain joins TRBV12-3 or TRBV12-4 to TRBJ2-7; D gene ambiguous. Material: PBMCs or a T cell subset sorted from them (not recorded which). The receptor's source is an adult woman who had mild COVID-19 (a few samples of this study predate the infection). Cell type and time point are not known. DNA of the CDR3: TGTGCCAGCAGCTTAACCTACGAGCAGTACTTC. Its protein product is CASSLTYEQYF.